What follows are 15 T cell receptor beta chains derived from one specimen sequenced in a study of T-cell reconstitution after alpha-beta-depleted transplantation in children. The TCRbeta library was prepared with unique molecular identifiers. MiXCR, run by TCRdb on the PCR reads, gives a single entry per CDR3 protein. The profile shows around 100,000 distinct CDR3 sequences, about 6.8% of them singletons. The specimen comprised PBMCs, sampled before TCRalphabeta/CD19-depleted stem cell transplant. Every receptor here comes from a boy aged 2 to 9 with acute lymphoblastic leukemia, due to receive a stem cell transplant.

This clonotype was picked up a small number of times. The V and J genes are TRBV12-3 or TRBV12-4 and TRBJ2-7; D is perhaps TRBD1 (6 bases). The V end lost 5 bases, the J end lost 6 bases, and 14 bases lay between the germline ends. This CDR3 is 13 amino acids long. The CDR3 protein is CASSHSSGVEQYF. CDR3 bases: TGTGCCAGCAGTCACTCATCAGGGGTCGAGCAGTACTTC.

The rearrangement joins TRBV2 to TRBJ2-6; D gene ambiguous. The length of the CDR3 is 15 residues. Germline V gene sequence: CDR1 SNHLY, CDR2 FYNNEI. Trimming shortened V by 7 bases and J by 0 bases, and 10 bases separated the two germline ends. The DNA of the CDR3 is TGTGCCAGCAACCAACTGGGCTCTGGGGCCAACGTCCTGACTTTC. As protein: CASNQLGSGANVLTF.

There are many counts of this clonotype. The V and J genes are TRBV5-5 and TRBJ2-7, with D tentatively TRBD2 (6 bases). Trimming pared 5 bases from V and 7 bases from J, leaving 19 bases between. The V gene's germline CDR1 is SGHKS and CDR2 YYEKEE (reference sequence). This CDR3 has 14 amino acids. CDR3 residues: CASRRLESLVEQYF. CDR3 in DNA: TGTGCCAGCAGACGACTAGAATCCCTGGTGGAGCAGTACTTC. Variable domain in full (rest from reference TRBV5-5 and TRBJ2-7): DAGVTQSPTHLIKTRGQQVTLRCSPISGHKSVSWYQQVLGQGPQFIFQYYEKEERGRGNFPDRFSARQFPNYSSELNVNALLLGDSALYLCASRRLESLVEQYFGPGTRLTVT.

This clonotype has at least ten counts. The V call is TRBV7-2, the J call TRBJ2-7, with 9 bases fitting TRBD1. Germline assignment: CDR1 SGHTA and CDR2 FQGNSA. J lost 0 bases, V lost 2 bases, and 11 bases had no gene match. The CDR3 has 18 residues. CDR3 region: CASSLRLLGQGSSYEQYF. The CDR3, as DNA: TGTGCCAGCAGCTTACGCTTACTAGGACAGGGGTCCTCCTACGAGCAGTACTTC.

This clonotype was seen repeatedly, ten times or more. The chain uses TRBV15 and TRBJ1-5; D not resolved. This CDR3 contains 13 residues. Germline V gene data show CDR1 as LNHNV and CDR2 as YYDKDF (reference sequence). Trimming pared 0 bases from V and 2 bases from J, leaving 2 bases between. The CDR3 bases are TGTGCCACCAGCAGAGATCGCAATCAGCCCCAGCATTTT. It is translated as CATSRDRNQPQHF.

This clonotype was recorded a few times. The gene calls are TRBV4-3 and TRBJ1-1, with D perhaps matching TRBD1 (5 bases). CDR1 is LGHNA and CDR2 is YSLEER in the germline V gene. V was shortened by 4 bases and J by 4 bases, with 10 bases between the two germline ends. The CDR3 length is 13 residues. The CDR3 reads CASSRGRATEAFF. CDR3 bases: TGCGCCAGCAGCCGGGGCAGGGCCACTGAAGCTTTCTTT.

This clonotype was seen repeatedly, ten times or more. The gene calls are TRBV11-2 and TRBJ2-1, with D uncertain. The V gene lost 1 base and the J gene lost 2 bases, with 9 bases spanning the gap. This CDR3 is 15 amino acids long. CDR1 and CDR2 (germline): SGHAT, FQNNGV. The CDR3 region is CASSLGSPTYNEQFF. The DNA of the CDR3 is TGTGCCAGCAGCTTAGGAAGTCCGACCTACAATGAGCAGTTCTTC.

This clonotype was counted ten times or more. The chain uses TRBV6-1 and TRBJ2-7, with a possible D match to TRBD2 (5 bases). V was trimmed by 1 base and J by 2 bases, leaving 6 bases between them. CDR1 MNHNS and CDR2 SASEGT come from the germline V gene. This CDR3 is 13 amino acids long. This chain's CDR3 is CASSEGLPYEQYF. CDR3 bases: TGTGCCAGCAGTGAAGGACTACCCTACGAGCAGTACTTC.

This clonotype was seen more than once but under ten times. The chain joins TRBV20-1 to TRBJ1-5, with 7 nucleotides matching TRBD1. This CDR3 has 22 residues. Germline CDR1 DFQATT, CDR2 SNEGSKA (reference sequence). V shed 0 bases and J 0 bases; nucleotides not matched to a gene: 23. The CDR3 DNA reads as TGCAGTGCTAGAGACCTCTGGGGGACCACAGGGGACGGGTTCTATAGCAATCAGCCCCAGCATTTT. It is translated as CSARDLWGTTGDGFYSNQPQHF.

In its sample, this clonotype was seen many times. The V gene is TRBV5-5, the J gene TRBJ1-3; 7 bases match TRBD1. The CDR3 contains 15 residues. Looked up from germline, CDR1 is SGHKS and CDR2 is YYEKEE (reference sequence). Trimming took 5 bases from V and 0 from J; bases not matched to a gene: 5. The CDR3 DNA follows: TGTGCCAGCAGTCCGGACAGGAACTCTGGAAACACCATATATTTT. Translating gives CASSPDRNSGNTIYF.

This clonotype was seen ten or more times. The chain employs TRBV4-2 and TRBJ1-2; D possibly corresponds to TRBD1 (5 bases). The germline CDR1 and CDR2 sequences are LGHNA and YNFKEQ. Trimming took 0 bases from V and 5 from J, leaving 10 bases between them. The CDR3 has 14 amino acids. CDR3: CASSQERGDYGYTF. CDR3 nucleotide sequence: TGTGCCAGCAGCCAAGAACGGGGGGATTATGGCTACACCTTC.

This clonotype was seen at least ten times. The chain joins TRBV15 to TRBJ2-4; TRBD2 might be the D (6 bases). V was trimmed by 1 base and J by 4 bases, leaving 8 bases between them. CDR1 and CDR2 (germline): LNHNV, YYDKDF (reference sequence). The CDR3 covers 14 residues. For the CDR3, the DNA is TGTGCCACCAGCAGAGGGGGGGAAAAAAACATTCAGTACTTC. Translating it yields CATSRGGEKNIQYF.

CDR3 in amino acids: CASSQDVLENYEQYF. DNA for the CDR3: TGTGCCAGCAGCCAAGATGTCTTGGAGAACTACGAGCAGTACTTC. The V and J genes are TRBV3-1 and TRBJ2-7, with D hard to call. V dropped 0 bases and J dropped 3 bases, with 12 bases sitting between them. The CDR3 extends over 15 amino acids. The germline CDR1 and CDR2 sequences are LGHDT and YNNKEL (reference sequence).

In this sample, this clonotype turned up many times. The V and J genes are TRBV20-1 and TRBJ2-5; 9 bases fit TRBD1. Germline CDR1 DFQATT, CDR2 SNEGSKA (reference sequence). The length of the CDR3 is 15 residues. The ends lost 4 bases at V and 4 bases at J; junction bases unmatched: 10. The CDR3 loop is CSANPGTGIAETQYF. DNA for the CDR3: TGCAGTGCTAACCCCGGGACAGGGATCGCAGAGACCCAGTACTTC.

In this sample, this clonotype turned up a few times. This chain links TRBV5-1 with TRBJ1-1; D gene uncertain. The length of the CDR3 is 15 residues. Per germline, CDR1 SGHRS and CDR2 YFSETQ. With 3 bases removed from V and 8 bases from J, the gap between germline ends came to 20 bases. The CDR3 is CASSSMGGKGLEAFF. For the CDR3, the DNA is TGCGCCAGCAGCTCCATGGGCGGGAAGGGTCTGGAAGCTTTCTTT.